A selection of T cell receptor beta chains follows, all from one sample in a study of T cell responses to AZD1222 COVID-19 vaccine. Sequenced by immunoSEQ multiplex PCR; TCRdb stores in-frame clones only, minus some. The sample lists under 150,000 clones, more than 85% occurring once. The source was peripheral blood, collected on day 0 of MenACWY control vaccination. The receptors derive from an adult in good health. CDR3s leave out the opening cysteine and the closing phenylalanine or tryptophan.

TRBJ2-7	TRBV2	ASSEQTYEQY
TRBJ2-5	TRBV5-8	ASSFGQRPETQY
TRBJ2-6	TRBV6-2/TRBV6-3	ASSYKGTASGANVLT
TRBJ2-1	TRBV5-1	ASSLGQGSYNEQF
TRBJ2-3	TRBV3-1/TRBV3-2	ASGSRSNRDTQY
TRBJ1-1	TRBV9	ASSRRGAQTEAF
TRBJ2-1	TRBV19	ASSRAGEGDEQF
TRBJ1-5	TRBV5-1	ASSPQPGGGQPQH
TRBJ2-1	TRBV11-3	ASSRTEWEGLGAEQF
TRBJ1-1	TRBV5-6	ASSRTGVNTEAF
TRBJ2-3	TRBV7-2	ASSRWTSGTDTQY
TRBJ2-7	TRBV29-1	SADLQGSYEQY
TRBJ2-5	TRBV11-3	ASSLDGGLQETQY
TRBJ2-2	TRBV7-9	ASSLVAVNTGELF
TRBJ1-5	TRBV5-1	ASSPTGLNQPQH
TRBJ2-3	TRBV7-2	ASSVRQITSTDTQY
TRBJ1-5	TRBV6-2/TRBV6-3	ASSTSSQPQH
TRBJ1-3	TRBV7-8	ASSRTGGGNTIY
TRBJ2-3	TRBV10-3	ATNKGGGGTDTQY
TRBJ2-3	TRBV15	ATSIAGFDTDTQY
TRBJ2-2	TRBV11-2	ASSFGRGNTGELF
TRBJ1-5	TRBV2	ASSESNQPQH
TRBJ2-7	TRBV6-1	ASSDPTGPSYEQY
TRBJ2-5	TRBV6-5	ASSTLQGGGETQY
TRBJ1-3	TRBV5-6	ASSLFVAGNTIY